The 16 T cell receptor beta chains below all came from one sample that was sequenced in a study of blood T cell repertoires in COVID-19. Assay used: immunoSEQ multiplex PCR; TCRdb lists only in-frame clones, some missing. This table has almost 95,000 clones, around nine tenths appearing once. Sequencing was performed on peripheral blood. The source is a woman in her sixties or seventies with COVID-19, enrolled during active disease.

This clone was picked up one time. The chain couples TRBV18 to TRBJ2-6; tentative D call: TRBD1 (5 bases). Between the trimmed V and J ends, which lost 2 bases and 0 bases, there was a span of 11 bases. The length of the CDR3 is 17 residues. The germline gives CDR1 KGHSH, CDR2 LQKENI. The CDR3 bases are TGTGCCAGCTCACCATACCAGGGCCACTCTGGGGCCAACGTCCTGACTTTC. Its protein product is CASSPYQGHSGANVLTF.

The chain couples TRBV7-7 to TRBJ2-5, with 10 positions matching TRBD2. The CDR3 runs to 15 residues. Trimming at V came to 5 bases and at J to 5 bases, leaving 8 bases not matched to a gene. Germline assignment: CDR1 SSHAT and CDR2 FNYEAQ (reference sequence). In nucleotides, the CDR3 is TGTGCCAGCAGCCTGGCCAGCGGGGGGGGCGAGACCCAGTACTTC. Its translation: CASSLASGGGETQYF.

V usage is TRBV6-6 and J usage is TRBJ1-2; maybe TRBD1 (6 bases). The germline V gene has CDR1 MNHNY and CDR2 SVGAGI (reference sequence). Between the trimmed V and J ends, which lost 7 bases and 8 bases, there was a span of 11 bases. The CDR3 extends over 11 amino acids. This CDR3 reads CASTTGFGYTF. CDR3 DNA sequence: TGTGCCAGCACTACAGGGTTCGGCTACACCTTC.

The chain recombines TRBV5-1 with TRBJ2-1, with D maybe TRBD1 (6 bases). The CDR3 has 13 amino acids. The germline V gene encodes CDR1 SGHRS and CDR2 YFSETQ. Trimming removed 4 bases at V and 8 bases at J, with 13 bases between. CDR3 sequence (DNA): TGCGCCAGCAGCAGCTTGACAGGTGATGAGCAGTTCTTC. This sequence encodes CASSSLTGDEQFF.

This clone was picked up a small number of times. The chain employs TRBV11-2 and TRBJ1-3; D is undetermined. Trimming pared 7 bases from V and 0 bases from J, leaving 7 bases between. The CDR3 runs to 13 residues. CDR1 and CDR2 (germline): SGHAT, FQNNGV. In nucleotides, the CDR3 is TGTGCCAGCACCCTCGTCTCTGGAAACACCATATATTTT. This translates into CASTLVSGNTIYF.

This chain connects TRBV27 to TRBJ2-1; 7 bases are shared with TRBD1. This CDR3 contains 14 residues. J was trimmed by 12 bases and V by 5 bases; bases with no gene match: 13. From germline, CDR1 is MNHEY and CDR2 SMNVEV (reference sequence). The CDR3 nucleotides are TGTGCCAGCAGTCTCCGAACAGGGGCCGCCGGGCAGTTCTTC. Translation gives CASSLRTGAAGQFF.

The V and J genes are TRBV2 and TRBJ1-5; no clear D gene. The CDR3 spans 14 residues. Germline values: CDR1 SNHLY, CDR2 FYNNEI. Trimming pared 5 bases from V and 5 bases from J, leaving 13 bases between. The CDR3 nucleotides read TGTGCCAGCAGTCTTCACACTATAGATCAGCCCCAGCATTTT. Protein: CASSLHTIDQPQHF.

The chain uses TRBV7-2 and TRBJ2-5, with TRBD1 identical over 7 bases. The CDR3 runs to 14 residues. The germline V gene encodes CDR1 SGHTA and CDR2 FQGNSA. V shed 4 bases, J shed 2 bases, and the junction held 4 bases outside the gene matches. CDR3 DNA sequence: TGTGCCAGCAGCTCTGTGACAGGGCAAGAGACCCAGTACTTC. Translation gives CASSSVTGQETQYF.

This clone showed up just a few times. The chain joins TRBV4-3 to TRBJ2-7; unclear D gene. The CDR3 spans 13 residues. CDR1 is LGHNA, CDR2 YSLEER, per germline. The V gene lost 2 bases and the J gene lost 6 bases, with 11 bases spanning the gap. The CDR3 coding sequence is TGCGCCAGCAGCCAAATTCGCGGTGGCGAGCAGTACTTC. Protein: CASSQIRGGEQYF.

The genes are TRBV2 and TRBJ2-5; no clear D. The V end lost 3 bases, the J end lost 0 bases, and 8 bases lay between the germline ends. CDR1 is SNHLY, CDR2 FYNNEI, per germline. The CDR3 totals 14 residues. CDR3 in amino acids: CASSDGRDQETQYF. In DNA form, the CDR3 reads TGTGCCAGCAGTGACGGCCGGGACCAAGAGACCCAGTACTTC. Using reference TRBV2 and TRBJ2-5 for the parts outside the CDR3, the full variable domain is EPEVTQTPSHQVTQMGQEVILRCVPISNHLYFYWYRQILGQKVEFLVSFYNNEISEKSEIFDDQFSVERPDGSNFTLKIRSTKLEDSAMYFCASSDGRDQETQYFGPGTRLLVL.

The rearrangement joins TRBV12-3 or TRBV12-4 to TRBJ1-2; possibly TRBD1 for D (6 bases). CDR3 size: 13 residues. Trimming pared 1 base from V and 8 bases from J, leaving 11 bases between. This CDR3 is CASSLVQGLGYTF. Here the CDR3 DNA reads TGTGCCAGCAGTTTAGTACAGGGCTTGGGCTACACCTTC.

The chain has TRBV27 and TRBJ2-2; D remains unclear. Per the germline V gene, CDR1 is MNHEY and CDR2 is SMNVEV (reference sequence). This CDR3 contains 15 residues. Trimming shortened V by 8 bases and J by 0 bases, and 13 bases separated the two germline ends. DNA of the CDR3: TGTGCCAGCTTTTTGCTATTTGCGAACACCGGGGAGCTGTTTTTT. It yields the protein CASFLLFANTGELFF.

The rearrangement links TRBV18 to TRBJ1-1; D gene unclear. This CDR3 is built from 15 residues. Trimming removed 0 bases at V and 5 bases at J, with 13 bases between. CDR1 KGHSH and CDR2 LQKENI come from the germline V gene. This CDR3 reads CASSPPVLGGTEAFF. CDR3 nucleotides: TGTGCCAGCTCACCACCGGTTCTGGGAGGTACTGAAGCTTTCTTT.

The chain is built from TRBV4-1 and TRBJ2-2; 9 bases align to TRBD1. V lost 4 bases and J lost 9; bases outside the gene matches: 15. This CDR3 contains 17 residues. Germline V gene data show CDR1 as MGHRA and CDR2 as YSYEKL. CDR3 sequence reads: CASSLKDPGQGVRELFF. CDR3 DNA: TGCGCCAGCAGCCTCAAGGACCCGGGACAGGGAGTAAGGGAGCTGTTTTTT.

J is TRBJ1-5 and V is TRBV6-2 or TRBV6-3; D perhaps matches TRBD1 (5 bases). The V end lost 4 bases, the J end lost 6 bases, and 10 bases lay between the germline ends. The CDR3 covers 13 residues. Germline-derived CDR1 and CDR2 are MNHEY and SVGEGT. CDR3 residues: CASSSRVAQPQHF. The CDR3 bases are TGTGCCAGCAGTTCCAGGGTTGCTCAGCCCCAGCATTTT.

The chain links TRBV9 to TRBJ2-3, with TRBD2 as a possible D gene (5 bases). CDR3 length: 14 residues. V gave up 4 bases and J gave up 2 bases, with 11 bases separating them. CDR1 is SGDLS, CDR2 YYNGEE, per germline. The CDR3 DNA reads TGTGCCAGCAGCCAAAGCCTAGCCACAGATACGCAGTATTTT. Protein: CASSQSLATDTQYF.